This T cell receptor (beta chain) is from a study of graft-versus-host responses after intestinal transplantation (dated by TCRdb to the early 2020s). For context, the study as a whole: The transplants that recipients received were multivisceral, liver-intestinal, or isolated intestinal. Alloreactive clones were identified by sequencing pre-transplant mixed lymphocyte reaction products and comparing these products with unstimulated pre-transplant donor and recipient T cells. Every recipient was given anti-thymocyte globulin induction, then maintenance tacrolimus and steroids for roughly three years. A peak of at least 4% donor T cells among recipient peripheral blood mononuclear cells was the definition used for donor T cell macrochimerism. The cohort enrolled 20 to 30 intestinal transplant recipients including one retransplant, and 3 patients lacking pretransplant specimens were excluded. Graft-versus-host and host-versus-graft alloreactive T cell clones were tracked in the graft, circulation and bone marrow after intestinal transplantation using bulk TCR-beta CDR3 sequencing. Samples from a few later patients were sequenced in-house on an Illumina MiSeq with MiXCR processing rather than by the commercial service.

Findings and caveats that apply to the study as a whole: Early after transplant, declines in HvG clones were associated with peak levels of circulating GvH clones. Conclusions were limited by the relatively low number and heterogeneity of intestinal transplant patients. In patients with donor T cell macrochimerism, the allografts had high GvH to HvG T cell clonal ratios. GvH clones were found in recipient bone marrow, and some of the GvH clones appeared earlier in ileal mucosa or blood, which is consistent with an intestinal mucosal origin.

To note about this clone: This receptor's antigen is unknown. No base quality values were provided; no much bigger clone lies one nucleotide off.

Library prep was done by the immunoSEQ multiplex PCR assay. For most patients, genomic DNA was isolated with the Qiagen DNeasy Blood and Tissue Kit and sent frozen to Adaptive Biotechnologies for TCR sequencing. For most patients, high-throughput TCR-beta CDR3 sequencing of genomic DNA was performed by Adaptive Biotechnologies. On the authors' methods: Adaptive's ImmunoSEQ software was the source of the TCR sequencing data for over 15 patients, while three other patients were processed with MiXCR and VDJtools. To correct CD4 versus CD8 sorting errors, any sequence found in both subsets at a frequency ratio below 5:1 was removed. CDR3 nucleotide sequences shared between donor and recipient were removed because the origin of such sequences could not be assigned. To count as alloreactive, a clone needed at least 2-fold expansion over unstimulated cells and a minimum CFSE-low frequency of 0.002% (template counts) or 0.001% (read counts). Mappable clones were those detected in sequenced pre-transplant spleen, lymph node, or MLR CFSE-low populations of the donor or recipient. Cumulative frequency of alloreactive clones was calculated as a percentage of all sequences weighted by copy number. Not all clones reach the TCRdb copy of this immuneACCESS table, which keeps in-frame sequences only. Checked studies attribute under half of the gap to unresolved V genes and leave the rest unexplained. V and J calls plus clone size are reproduced from that table; the DNA served to infer D and trimming. Present in this sample are tens of thousands of clones, 90% to 95% of which were seen just once. The top ten clonotypes cover around 0.53% of the sample.

The meaning of the sample's time point label: cells obtained before transplantation from donor or recipient. CD3+CD4+ and CD3+CD8+ populations were FACS-sorted from unstimulated pre-transplant donor and recipient cells taken from spleen or lymph nodes. The TCR originated in a human donor who received an intestinal transplant. Sample: unstimulated CD8+ T cells sorted from spleen or lymph node cells, taken before intestinal transplant.

The CDR3 reads CASSLGANSYEQYF. The nucleotides read TGTGCCAGCAGTTTGGGGGCTAACTCCTACGAGCAGTACTTC. The chain is assembled from TRBV27 and TRBJ2-7, and perhaps TRBD1 as D gene, on 6 matching bases. The CDR3 covers 14 residues, taking in both the cysteine and the phenylalanine. The only DNA kept is the CDR3, 42 bases in frame from the first base. V is reduced by 3 bases and J by 0 bases, leaving a spacing of 9 bases between them. CDR1 and CDR2, looked up from the germline V gene (reference sequence), are MNHEY and SMNVEV.